These 24 T cell receptor beta chains were sequenced from one sample in a study of shared T cell receptors in the human thymus (dated by TCRdb to about 2021). Libraries were made using the immunoSEQ multiplex PCR assay. TCRdb mirrors the immuneACCESS table, restricted to in-frame sequences. Some clones are absent from its copies; in checked studies, under half trace to an unresolved V gene, and the reason for the others is unknown. For this sample the table gives approximately 660,000 clones, of which over 75% were detected only once. The ten largest clones take up 0.0095% to 0.012% of the sample. These records were also assigned to another study, of human thymus T cells.

The sequenced material came from thymocytes. The receptors derive from a boy in the first two years of life with a congenital heart defect. Donor details come from another sample of the same person, matched by shared clones.

This chain connects TRBV29-1 to TRBJ2-5, with TRBD2 as a possible D gene (7 bases). V lost 7 bases, J lost 2 bases, and 23 bases lay in between. Germline V gives CDR1 SQVTM, CDR2 ANQGSEA. This CDR3 is built from 16 residues. In nucleotides, the CDR3 is TGCAGCGCGAACACGCCCCGGACAGCGGGGCAAGAGACCCAGTACTTC. Translated, it gives CSANTPRTAGQETQYF. Based on the CDR3 plus reference TRBV29-1 and TRBJ2-5, the full variable domain is SAVISQKPSRDICQRGTSLTIQCQVDSQVTMMFWYRQQPGQSLTLIATANQGSEATYESGFVIDKFPISRPNLTFSTLTVSNMSPEDSSIYLCSANTPRTAGQETQYFGPGTRLLVL.

V and J are TRBV6-5 and TRBJ1-4, with 8 nucleotides matching TRBD1. The CDR3 length is 15 residues. The J segment lost 6 bases and the V segment lost 5 bases, leaving 8 bases of the junction unmatched. CDR1 is MNHEY and CDR2 is SVGAGI in the germline V gene. CDR3 sequence reads: CASSPRDRKDEKLFF. The CDR3 DNA is TGTGCCAGCAGTCCCCGGGACAGGAAGGATGAAAAACTGTTTTTT.

V gene TRBV5-6 combines with J gene TRBJ2-3, with D unresolved. Germline V gene lookup returns CDR1 SGHDT and CDR2 YYEEEE. Between the trimmed V and J ends, which lost 0 bases and 6 bases, there was a span of 11 bases. The CDR3 loop spans 14 amino acids. The CDR3 loop is CASSLDATRDTQYF. The DNA for the CDR3 is TGTGCCAGCAGCTTGGACGCGACTCGCGATACGCAGTATTTT.

This chain joins TRBV14 and TRBJ2-7; 9 nucleotides agree with TRBD1. CDR1 and CDR2 from the germline V gene are SGHDN and FVKESK. With V trimmed by 5 bases and J by 3 bases, 5 bases remained unmatched. The CDR3 loop spans 14 amino acids. DNA of the CDR3: TGTGCCAGCAGCACTACAGGGGGCGGCTACGAGCAGTACTTC. It encodes CASSTTGGGYEQYF.

The chain links TRBV7-9 to TRBJ1-3; no reliable D call. Trimming took off 9 bases at V and 1 base at J, with 10 bases between the two ends. The V gene's germline CDR1 is SEHNR and CDR2 FQNEAQ (reference sequence). This CDR3 has 13 amino acids. CDR3 bases: TGTGCCAGTGTATCCCGGTCTGGAAACACCATATATTTT. This translates into CASVSRSGNTIYF.

J is TRBJ1-3 and V is TRBV7-9, with D unresolved. From germline, CDR1 is SEHNR and CDR2 FQNEAQ (reference sequence). Deletions cut 0 bases from V and 0 bases from J, with 9 bases between. The CDR3 totals 16 residues. CDR3 nucleotides: TGTGCCAGCAGCTTAGCGACGCGGATCTCTGGAAACACCATATATTTT. Translating it yields CASSLATRISGNTIYF.

The chain carries TRBV5-5 and TRBJ1-5, with a tentative D call TRBD1 (6 bases). Trimming took 4 bases from V and 9 from J, leaving 17 bases between them. The CDR3 totals 14 residues. Germline loops: CDR1 SGHKS, CDR2 YYEKEE (reference sequence). This CDR3 is CASSRQAASGPQHF. The DNA for the CDR3 is TGTGCCAGCAGCCGACAGGCGGCGAGTGGGCCCCAGCATTTT.

J is TRBJ2-5 and V is TRBV5-8; TRBD1 matches at 9 bases. V shed 4 bases, J shed 1 base, and the junction held 5 bases outside the gene matches. The CDR3 runs to 15 residues. Germline V gives CDR1 SGHTS, CDR2 YDEGEE. CDR3 sequence (DNA): TGTGCCAGCAGCGAACAGGGGGCAGGCCAAGAGACCCAGTACTTC. This sequence encodes CASSEQGAGQETQYF.

The chain combines TRBV15 with TRBJ2-7; a weak D match, TRBD2 (5 bases). V was cut by 1 base and J by 3 bases, with 25 bases left in between. CDR3 length: 19 residues. The germline V gene has CDR1 LNHNV and CDR2 YYDKDF (reference sequence). CDR3 in amino acids: CATSRGRVQYGLSLYEQYF. The CDR3 DNA follows: TGTGCCACCAGCAGAGGGCGGGTACAGTACGGACTTAGCCTCTACGAGCAGTACTTC.

The V call is TRBV28, the J call TRBJ1-4; D is perhaps TRBD1 (6 bases). This CDR3 comprises 16 residues. Trimming cost V 6 bases and J 8 bases, with 22 bases left between them. Germline V gene sequence: CDR1 MDHEN, CDR2 SYDVKM. This chain's CDR3 is CASSWAFTGSGEKLFF. CDR3 sequence (DNA): TGTGCCAGCAGCTGGGCTTTTACAGGGTCGGGCGAAAAACTGTTTTTT.

This chain connects TRBV19 to TRBJ2-3, with 7 bases identical to TRBD1. The germline CDR1 and CDR2 sequences are LNHDA and SQIVND (reference sequence). V was clipped by 5 bases and J by 1 base; unmatched bases: 12. This CDR3 has 17 residues. Here the CDR3 reads CASSVGQIIPRTDTQYF. The CDR3 DNA reads TGTGCCAGTAGTGTGGGACAGATTATCCCCCGCACAGATACGCAGTATTTT.

This chain links TRBV5-1 with TRBJ2-1; 12 bases line up with TRBD2. CDR3 length: 21 residues. The V gene's germline CDR1 is SGHRS and CDR2 YFSETQ. J was trimmed by 0 bases and V by 0 bases; bases with no gene match: 13. Here the CDR3 reads CASSLVRGTSGFLSSYNEQFF. For the CDR3, the DNA is TGCGCCAGCAGCTTGGTTCGCGGGACTAGCGGGTTTCTGAGCTCCTACAATGAGCAGTTCTTC.

V gene TRBV29-1 combines with J gene TRBJ1-2, with D maybe TRBD1 (5 bases). Germline lookup yields CDR1 SQVTM and CDR2 ANQGSEA. This CDR3 region has 12 residues. V was trimmed by 6 bases and J by 5 bases, leaving 13 bases between them. The CDR3 spells CSVSRAIYGYTF. The CDR3 bases are TGCAGCGTCAGCAGGGCTATATATGGCTACACCTTC.

CDR3 amino acids: CASSPRRGYMNTEAFF. CDR3 DNA sequence: TGTGCCAGTAGTCCCCGACGGGGGTACATGAACACTGAAGCTTTCTTT. V is TRBV19 and J is TRBJ1-1, with D tentatively TRBD1 (5 bases). The V gene's germline CDR1 is LNHDA and CDR2 SQIVND (reference sequence). There are 16 residues in the CDR3. Trimming took off 5 bases at V and 0 bases at J, with 16 bases between the two ends.

V and J are TRBV7-9 and TRBJ2-1; tentative D call: TRBD1 (6 bases). V was shortened by 8 bases and J by 6 bases, with 14 bases between the two germline ends. Germline V lookup: CDR1 SEHNR, CDR2 FQNEAQ (reference sequence). The CDR3 has 13 residues. CDR3 protein: CASEGEMVNEQFF. The DNA of the CDR3 is TGTGCCAGCGAGGGGGAGATGGTCAATGAGCAGTTCTTC.

The chain links TRBV28 to TRBJ2-2, with D uncertain. Germline V CDR1 and CDR2: MDHEN, SYDVKM. This CDR3 spans 13 amino acids. Trimming cost V 3 bases and J 6 bases, with 8 bases left between them. CDR3 sequence (DNA): TGTGCCAGCAGTTTCCGAGTAGCCGGGGAGCTGTTTTTT. This gives the protein CASSFRVAGELFF.

The chain joins TRBV27 to TRBJ2-2; 8 bases fit TRBD1. This CDR3 comprises 15 residues. The V gene's germline CDR1 is MNHEY and CDR2 SMNVEV (reference sequence). J was trimmed by 1 base and V by 5 bases; bases with no gene match: 3. The CDR3 sequence is CASSTDRGNTGELFF. CDR3 coding DNA: TGTGCCAGCAGTACAGACAGGGGGAACACCGGGGAGCTGTTTTTT.

The J gene is TRBJ1-5, the V gene TRBV29-1, with D perhaps TRBD1 (5 bases). CDR3 length: 16 amino acids. Germline CDR1 SQVTM, CDR2 ANQGSEA. V lost 6 bases and J 0 bases, leaving 18 bases between the germline ends. The CDR3 loop is CSVRLGGVYSNQPQHF. The CDR3, as DNA: TGCAGCGTCCGACTGGGGGGGGTTTATAGCAATCAGCCCCAGCATTTT.

V and J are TRBV27 and TRBJ1-2; 8 bases align to TRBD1. Trimming at V came to 5 bases and at J to 6 bases, leaving 5 bases not matched to a gene. The CDR3 is 13 residues long. The germline V gene encodes CDR1 MNHEY and CDR2 SMNVEV (reference sequence). The CDR3 here is CASSPQGGDGYTF. The CDR3 DNA is TGTGCCAGCAGTCCACAGGGGGGGGATGGCTACACCTTC.

The V call is TRBV2, the J call TRBJ1-5; 9 nucleotides match TRBD1. After removal of 5 bases from V and 7 bases from J, the junction contained 6 bases not matched to a gene. Germline CDR1 reads SNHLY; CDR2 reads FYNNEI. The CDR3 is 14 amino acids. CDR3 DNA sequence: TGTGCCAGCAGTCACAGGGGGCATGGCCAGCCCCAGCATTTT. It is translated as CASSHRGHGQPQHF. The variable domain in full, with the rest retrieved from reference TRBV2 and TRBJ1-5, is EPEVTQTPSHQVTQMGQEVILRCVPISNHLYFYWYRQILGQKVEFLVSFYNNEISEKSEIFDDQFSVERPDGSNFTLKIRSTKLEDSAMYFCASSHRGHGQPQHFGDGTRLSIL.

The gene calls are TRBV25-1 and TRBJ2-7, with D possibly being TRBD1 (6 bases). Germline V gene lookup returns CDR1 MGHDK and CDR2 SYGVNS. This CDR3 has 15 amino acids. V lost 2 bases and J lost 2, with 13 bases in between. CDR3 protein: CASSEGAGQTYEQYF. In DNA, the CDR3 is TGTGCCAGCAGTGAAGGAGCCGGACAGACCTACGAGCAGTACTTC.

The genes are TRBV7-9 and TRBJ2-7, with 7 bases identical to TRBD1. CDR1 is SEHNR and CDR2 is FQNEAQ in the germline V gene (reference sequence). Trimming at V came to 5 bases and at J to 5 bases, leaving 9 bases not matched to a gene. CDR3 length: 14 residues. The CDR3 spells CASSILTGRDEQYF. The CDR3 DNA sequence: TGTGCCAGCAGCATACTGACAGGGCGCGACGAGCAGTACTTC.

The chain combines TRBV7-2 with TRBJ1-1; D not certain. V was trimmed by 2 bases and J by 11 bases, leaving 12 bases between them. Germline assignment: CDR1 SGHTA and CDR2 FQGNSA. The length of the CDR3 is 12 residues. DNA for the CDR3: TGTGCCAGCAGCTTAACGTACAGAAGGGCTTTCTTT. It codes for CASSLTYRRAFF.

This sequence joins TRBV30 and TRBJ2-1, with TRBD1 matching over 7 bases. The CDR3 is 16 amino acids. Germline values: CDR1 GTSNPN, CDR2 SVGIG (reference sequence). The junction had 12 bases not matched to a gene; V was cut back by 2 bases and J by 5 bases. The chain's CDR3 is CAWSTTGGQRNNEQFF. The CDR3, as DNA: TGTGCCTGGAGTACCACTGGGGGACAGAGAAACAATGAGCAGTTCTTC.